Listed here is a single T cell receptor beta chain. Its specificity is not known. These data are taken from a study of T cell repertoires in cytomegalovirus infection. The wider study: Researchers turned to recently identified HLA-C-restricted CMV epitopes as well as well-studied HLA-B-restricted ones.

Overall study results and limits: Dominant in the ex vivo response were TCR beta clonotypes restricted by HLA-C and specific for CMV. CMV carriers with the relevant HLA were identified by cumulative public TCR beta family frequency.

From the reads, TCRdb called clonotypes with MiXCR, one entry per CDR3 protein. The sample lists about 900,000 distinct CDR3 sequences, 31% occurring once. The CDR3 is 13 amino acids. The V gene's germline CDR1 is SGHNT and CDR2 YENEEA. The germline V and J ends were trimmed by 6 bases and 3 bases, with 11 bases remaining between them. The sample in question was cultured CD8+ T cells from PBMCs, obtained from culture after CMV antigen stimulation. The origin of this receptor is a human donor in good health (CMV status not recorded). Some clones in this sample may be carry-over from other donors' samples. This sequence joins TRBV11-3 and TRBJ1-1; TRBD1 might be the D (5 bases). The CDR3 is CASRGEGDTEAFF. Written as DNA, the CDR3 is TGTGCCAGCAGGGGGGAAGGGGACACTGAAGCTTTCTTT.